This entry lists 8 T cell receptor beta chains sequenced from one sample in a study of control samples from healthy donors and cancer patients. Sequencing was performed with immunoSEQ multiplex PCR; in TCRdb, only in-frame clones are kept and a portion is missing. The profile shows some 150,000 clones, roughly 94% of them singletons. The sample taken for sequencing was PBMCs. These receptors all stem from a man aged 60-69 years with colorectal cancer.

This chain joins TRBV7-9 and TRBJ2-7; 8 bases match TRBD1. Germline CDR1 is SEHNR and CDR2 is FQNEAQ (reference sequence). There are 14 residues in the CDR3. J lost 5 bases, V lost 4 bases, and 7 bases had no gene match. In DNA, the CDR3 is TGTGCCAGCAGCTCCACAGGGGGGCCGCACGAGCAGTACTTC. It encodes CASSSTGGPHEQYF.

The CDR3: CASSQSWGQGVIGNTIYF. CDR3 DNA sequence: TGCGCCAGCAGTCAATCCTGGGGACAGGGGGTAATCGGAAACACCATATATTTT. This rearrangement joins TRBV23-1 to TRBJ1-3, with 11 bases that match TRBD1. TRBV23-1 counts as an open reading frame of uncertain function. The CDR3 is 18 residues long. Germline trimming cut 0 bases from V and 4 bases from J; bases unmatched to any gene: 8.

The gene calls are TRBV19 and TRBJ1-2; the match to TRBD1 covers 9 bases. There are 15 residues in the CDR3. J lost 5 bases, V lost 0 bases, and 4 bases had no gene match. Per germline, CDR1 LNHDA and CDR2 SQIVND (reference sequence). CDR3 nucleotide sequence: TGTGCCAGTAGTATAGATCTTGGACAGGGGTATGGCTACACCTTC. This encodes CASSIDLGQGYGYTF.

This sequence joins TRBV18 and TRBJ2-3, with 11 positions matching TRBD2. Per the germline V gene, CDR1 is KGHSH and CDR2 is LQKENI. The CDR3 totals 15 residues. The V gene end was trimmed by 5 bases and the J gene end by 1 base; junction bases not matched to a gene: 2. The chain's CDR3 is CASSMTSGGTDTQYF. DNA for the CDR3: TGTGCCAGCTCAATGACTAGCGGGGGCACAGATACGCAGTATTTT. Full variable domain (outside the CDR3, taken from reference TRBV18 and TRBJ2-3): NAGVMQNPRHLVRRRGQEARLRCSPMKGHSHVYWYRQLPEEGLKFMVYLQKENIIDESGMPKERFSAEFPKEGPSILRIQQVVRGDSAAYFCASSMTSGGTDTQYFGPGTRLTVL.

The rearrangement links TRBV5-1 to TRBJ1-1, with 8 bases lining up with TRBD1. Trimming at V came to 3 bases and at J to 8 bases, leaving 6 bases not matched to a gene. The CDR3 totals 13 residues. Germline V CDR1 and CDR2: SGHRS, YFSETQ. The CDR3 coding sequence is TGCGCCAGCAGCTGGACAGGGAGGGAGGAAGCTTTCTTT. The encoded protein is CASSWTGREEAFF. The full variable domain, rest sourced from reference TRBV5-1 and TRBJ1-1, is KAGVTQTPRYLIKTRGQQVTLSCSPISGHRSVSWYQQTPGQGLQFLFEYFSETQRNKGNFPGRFSGRQFSNSRSEMNVSTLELGDSALYLCASSWTGREEAFFGQGTRLTVV.

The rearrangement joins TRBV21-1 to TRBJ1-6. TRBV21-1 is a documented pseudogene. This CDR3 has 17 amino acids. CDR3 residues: CASSGKRGSSYNSPLHF. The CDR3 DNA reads TGTGCCAGCAGCGGTAAGAGAGGCAGCTCCTATAATTCACCCCTCCACTTT.

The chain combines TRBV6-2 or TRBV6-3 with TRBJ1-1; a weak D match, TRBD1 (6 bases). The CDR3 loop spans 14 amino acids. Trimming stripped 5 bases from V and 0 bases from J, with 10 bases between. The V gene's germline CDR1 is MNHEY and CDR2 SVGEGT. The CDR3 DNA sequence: TGTGCCAGCAGTCCGACAGGAATGAACACTGAAGCTTTCTTT. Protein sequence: CASSPTGMNTEAFF.

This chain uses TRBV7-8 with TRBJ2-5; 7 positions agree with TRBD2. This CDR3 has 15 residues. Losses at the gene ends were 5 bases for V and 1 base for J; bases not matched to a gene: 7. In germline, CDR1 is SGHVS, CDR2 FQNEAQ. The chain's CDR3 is CASSPGGMTQETQYF. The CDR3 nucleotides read TGTGCCAGCAGCCCCGGGGGGATGACCCAAGAGACCCAGTACTTC.